Listed below are T cell receptor beta chains from one sample, sequenced in a study of blood T cell repertoires in COVID-19. TCRdb keeps only in-frame clones here, not all; method: immunoSEQ multiplex PCR. The data hold 150,000 to 160,000 clones, with 91% observed a single time. Specimen: peripheral blood. All receptors come from a man aged 50 to 60 with acute or convalescent COVID-19. The CDR3 runs from the conserved cysteine through the conserved F or W. A D gene is named only where the DNA matches it firmly. Where a row states a size, it is once, few, many or the class of an expanded clone; other rows omit it.

d_call: NA
clone_size: NA
j_call: TRBJ2-1
v_call: TRBV10-3
cdr3_nt: TGTGCCATCAATCGGCCGGGAGAGTACAATGAGCAGTTCTTC
cdr3_aa: CAINRPGEYNEQFF

d_call: NA
clone_size: once
j_call: TRBJ2-2
v_call: TRBV5-6
cdr3_nt: TGTGCCAGCAGCTTGGCTAGGTTTGGAATCGGGGAGCTGTTTTTT
cdr3_aa: CASSLARFGIGELFF

d_call: TRBD1
clone_size: medium-sized
j_call: TRBJ1-2
v_call: TRBV9
cdr3_nt: TGTGCCAGCAGCGTAGACAGGGGTCAAGGCTACACCTTC
cdr3_aa: CASSVDRGQGYTF

d_call: TRBD2
clone_size: few
j_call: TRBJ2-7
v_call: TRBV14
cdr3_nt: TGTGCCAGCACACCGCTAGCGGGAAAGGACTACGGCTCCTACGAGCAGTACTTC
cdr3_aa: CASTPLAGKDYGSYEQYF

d_call: TRBD1
clone_size: NA
j_call: TRBJ1-1
v_call: TRBV29-1
cdr3_nt: TGCAGCGCCGACAGGGGCTCTGAAGCTTTCTTT
cdr3_aa: CSADRGSEAFF

d_call: TRBD1
clone_size: NA
j_call: TRBJ2-7
v_call: TRBV19
cdr3_nt: TGTGCCAGTAGTATCTCCCGGGACAGGGACTACGAGCAGTACTTC
cdr3_aa: CASSISRDRDYEQYF

d_call: TRBD1
clone_size: once
j_call: TRBJ2-7
v_call: TRBV5-6
cdr3_nt: TGTGCCAGCAGCTTCGGGACAGATCCCTCCTACGAGCAGTACTTC
cdr3_aa: CASSFGTDPSYEQYF

d_call: TRBD1
clone_size: NA
j_call: TRBJ2-3
v_call: TRBV2
cdr3_nt: TGTGCCAGCAGGACAGGGCGGACAGATACGCAGTATTTT
cdr3_aa: CASRTGRTDTQYF

d_call: NA
clone_size: NA
j_call: TRBJ2-7
v_call: TRBV7-9
cdr3_nt: TGTGCCAGCAGCTCGAAGGGGGGGTCCGCCTACGAGCAGTACTTC
cdr3_aa: CASSSKGGSAYEQYF

d_call: TRBD2
clone_size: NA
j_call: TRBJ2-3
v_call: TRBV2
cdr3_nt: TGTGCCAGCAGTGTTCGGTCTAGCGGGAATTGGGGAGATACGCAGTATTTT
cdr3_aa: CASSVRSSGNWGDTQYF

d_call: NA
clone_size: NA
j_call: TRBJ2-3
v_call: TRBV7-9
cdr3_nt: TGTGCCAGCAGCTCGACAGTAGATACGCAGTATTTT
cdr3_aa: CASSSTVDTQYF

d_call: NA
clone_size: NA
j_call: TRBJ2-2
v_call: TRBV5-4
cdr3_nt: TGTGCCAGCAGCCCCGACAGTCACACCGGGGAGCTGTTTTTT
cdr3_aa: CASSPDSHTGELFF

d_call: TRBD1
clone_size: once
j_call: TRBJ1-5
v_call: TRBV6-2/TRBV6-3
cdr3_nt: TGTGCCAGCAGTTCAACGGACAGGGGTGGCAATCAGCCCCAGCATTTT
cdr3_aa: CASSSTDRGGNQPQHF

d_call: TRBD1
clone_size: NA
j_call: TRBJ2-7
v_call: TRBV7-9
cdr3_nt: TGTGCCAGCAGCTTAGGGGGGACAGGAGGGCGCGAGCAGTACTTC
cdr3_aa: CASSLGGTGGREQYF

d_call: TRBD1
clone_size: few
j_call: TRBJ1-1
v_call: TRBV20-1
cdr3_nt: TGCAGTGCTAGAGCGGACAGGGAAGCTTTCTTT
cdr3_aa: CSARADREAFF

d_call: NA
clone_size: NA
j_call: TRBJ2-7
v_call: TRBV11-2
cdr3_nt: TGTGCCAGCAGCCTCACCCCACAGGGCTACGAGCAGTACTTC
cdr3_aa: CASSLTPQGYEQYF

d_call: NA
clone_size: NA
j_call: TRBJ2-6
v_call: TRBV10-3
cdr3_nt: TGTGCCATCAGTGTGAACGTGGCTCTCGGGGCCAACGTCCTGACTTTC
cdr3_aa: CAISVNVALGANVLTF

d_call: TRBD1
clone_size: NA
j_call: TRBJ2-5
v_call: TRBV4-2
cdr3_nt: TGTGCCAGCAGCCAGGGGGGGGACAGGGGTGAGACCCAGTACTTC
cdr3_aa: CASSQGGDRGETQYF

d_call: TRBD2
clone_size: few
j_call: TRBJ2-2
v_call: TRBV3-1/TRBV3-2
cdr3_nt: TGTGCCAGCAGCCATATACTAGCGACCACCGGGGAGCTGTTTTTT
cdr3_aa: CASSHILATTGELFF

d_call: TRBD1
clone_size: NA
j_call: TRBJ1-2
v_call: TRBV9
cdr3_nt: TGTGCCAGCAGCGAGGGGACAGGGGGCGACTATGGCTACACCTTC
cdr3_aa: CASSEGTGGDYGYTF

d_call: NA
clone_size: NA
j_call: TRBJ2-7
v_call: TRBV6-5
cdr3_nt: TGTGCCAGCAGTCCGACTAGCTACGAGCAGTACTTC
cdr3_aa: CASSPTSYEQYF

d_call: NA
clone_size: NA
j_call: TRBJ1-1
v_call: TRBV5-1
cdr3_nt: TGCGCCAGCAGCTTGGCCCAGCAGGTGAGCACTGAAGCTTTCTTT
cdr3_aa: CASSLAQQVSTEAFF

d_call: NA
clone_size: once
j_call: TRBJ2-1
v_call: TRBV27
cdr3_nt: TGTGCCAGCAGTCTAGGAAGGGGCTCCTACAATGAGCAGTTCTTC
cdr3_aa: CASSLGRGSYNEQFF

d_call: NA
clone_size: NA
j_call: TRBJ2-4
v_call: TRBV27
cdr3_nt: TGTGCCAGCAGTTGGCCCCCGCCCAAAAACATTCAGTACTTC
cdr3_aa: CASSWPPPKNIQYF

d_call: NA
clone_size: NA
j_call: TRBJ2-5
v_call: TRBV30
cdr3_nt: TGTGCCTGGACCCCGATGGGAGGCTCGGAGACCCAGTACTTC
cdr3_aa: CAWTPMGGSETQYF

d_call: TRBD1
clone_size: NA
j_call: TRBJ2-1
v_call: TRBV7-8
cdr3_nt: TGTGCCAGCACCCCGGGACAGGGATCCTACAATGAGCAGTTCTTC
cdr3_aa: CASTPGQGSYNEQFF

d_call: TRBD2
clone_size: once
j_call: TRBJ2-5
v_call: TRBV19
cdr3_nt: TGTGCCAGTAGTAGGGGGAGGGAGGTTCGGGAGACCCAGTACTTC
cdr3_aa: CASSRGREVRETQYF

d_call: TRBD1
clone_size: NA
j_call: TRBJ1-6
v_call: TRBV10-3
cdr3_nt: TGTGCCATCGGTCGACAGGGCGGTTCACCCCTCCACTTT
cdr3_aa: CAIGRQGGSPLHF

d_call: NA
clone_size: NA
j_call: TRBJ1-1
v_call: TRBV9
cdr3_nt: TGTGCCAGCACCCGACAACAGGGACTGAACACTGAAGCTTTCTTT
cdr3_aa: CASTRQQGLNTEAFF

d_call: NA
clone_size: NA
j_call: TRBJ2-1
v_call: TRBV29-1
cdr3_nt: TGCAGCAGCGGACTTTACAATGAGCAGTTCTTC
cdr3_aa: CSSGLYNEQFF

d_call: NA
clone_size: NA
j_call: TRBJ1-2
v_call: TRBV18
cdr3_nt: TGTGCCAGCTCACCAGCAGGGCTTGACGGCTACACCTTC
cdr3_aa: CASSPAGLDGYTF

d_call: TRBD1
clone_size: NA
j_call: TRBJ1-3
v_call: TRBV2
cdr3_nt: TGTGCCATCAGACAGGGCTCTGGAAACACCATATATTTT
cdr3_aa: CAIRQGSGNTIYF

d_call: TRBD1
clone_size: NA
j_call: TRBJ1-1
v_call: TRBV28
cdr3_nt: TGTGCCAGCAGTTTAGTAACCGGGACAGGGGGCCCAGGGCCTGAAGCTTTCTTT
cdr3_aa: CASSLVTGTGGPGPEAFF

d_call: TRBD1
clone_size: NA
j_call: TRBJ2-5
v_call: TRBV19
cdr3_nt: TGTGCCAGTAGTACCCCCGGGACAGAACAAGAGACCCAGTACTTC
cdr3_aa: CASSTPGTEQETQYF

d_call: NA
clone_size: NA
j_call: TRBJ1-1
v_call: TRBV28
cdr3_nt: TGTGCCAGCAGTTTACCCCCAGGGCACACTGAAGCTTTCTTT
cdr3_aa: CASSLPPGHTEAFF

d_call: NA
clone_size: once
j_call: TRBJ1-1
v_call: TRBV10-3
cdr3_nt: TGTGCCATCAGTGAGTCGACAGGCTGGATCACTGAAGCTTTCTTT
cdr3_aa: CAISESTGWITEAFF

d_call: TRBD2
clone_size: NA
j_call: TRBJ2-5
v_call: TRBV3-1/TRBV3-2
cdr3_nt: TGTGCCAGCAGCCAAGGGGCGGGGGGCTTACAAGAGACCCAGTACTTC
cdr3_aa: CASSQGAGGLQETQYF

d_call: TRBD1
clone_size: NA
j_call: TRBJ1-2
v_call: TRBV18
cdr3_nt: TGTGCCAGCTCCTCGACAGGGGAGGATGGCTACACCTTC
cdr3_aa: CASSSTGEDGYTF

d_call: TRBD1
clone_size: NA
j_call: TRBJ2-1
v_call: TRBV18
cdr3_nt: TGTGCCAGCTCACCTTTACAGGGGACCTACAATGAGCAGTTCTTC
cdr3_aa: CASSPLQGTYNEQFF

d_call: NA
clone_size: NA
j_call: TRBJ2-7
v_call: TRBV7-2
cdr3_nt: TGTGCCAGCAGCTTACGCGGGGAATCCCACGAGCAGTACTTC
cdr3_aa: CASSLRGESHEQYF

d_call: NA
clone_size: NA
j_call: TRBJ2-3
v_call: TRBV5-1
cdr3_nt: TGCGCCAGCAGCTTCTCCCCTGGCACAGATACGCAGTATTTT
cdr3_aa: CASSFSPGTDTQYF

d_call: TRBD2
clone_size: NA
j_call: TRBJ2-7
v_call: TRBV28
cdr3_nt: TGTGCCAGCAGATCGTCGGGCGGGGGCTACGAGCAGTACTTC
cdr3_aa: CASRSSGGGYEQYF

d_call: TRBD1
clone_size: few
j_call: TRBJ1-2
v_call: TRBV14
cdr3_nt: TGTGCCAGCAGCATACGGACAGGGGACCACTATGGCTACACCTTC
cdr3_aa: CASSIRTGDHYGYTF

d_call: NA
clone_size: NA
j_call: TRBJ1-6
v_call: TRBV28
cdr3_nt: TGTGCCAGCAGTGGGGGACTGAGAATGAGCTCCTATAATTCACCCCTCCACTTT
cdr3_aa: CASSGGLRMSSYNSPLHF

d_call: TRBD1
clone_size: NA
j_call: TRBJ1-2
v_call: TRBV5-1
cdr3_nt: TGCGCCAGCAGCTGGGATAACAGGGGGTCTAGCTATGGCTACACCTTC
cdr3_aa: CASSWDNRGSSYGYTF

d_call: TRBD1
clone_size: once
j_call: TRBJ2-7
v_call: TRBV10-2
cdr3_nt: TGCGCCAGCAGGGGGACAGGGTATCTCTACGAGCAGTACTTC
cdr3_aa: CASRGTGYLYEQYF

d_call: TRBD1
clone_size: NA
j_call: TRBJ1-2
v_call: TRBV9
cdr3_nt: TGTGCCAGCGGAGGGGGCATAAATGGCTACACCTTC
cdr3_aa: CASGGGINGYTF

d_call: NA
clone_size: NA
j_call: TRBJ1-3
v_call: TRBV29-1
cdr3_nt: TGCAGCGTCGCAGCGGGAAACACCATATATTTT
cdr3_aa: CSVAAGNTIYF

d_call: TRBD1
clone_size: NA
j_call: TRBJ2-7
v_call: TRBV18
cdr3_nt: TGTGCCAGCTCACCAACCCTGGGACAGGGGGCGACCGAGCAGTACTTC
cdr3_aa: CASSPTLGQGATEQYF

d_call: NA
clone_size: NA
j_call: TRBJ2-2
v_call: TRBV14
cdr3_nt: TGTGCCAGCAGCTACATAAACACCGGGGAGCTGTTTTTT
cdr3_aa: CASSYINTGELFF

d_call: TRBD1
clone_size: NA
j_call: TRBJ2-2
v_call: TRBV18
cdr3_nt: TGTGCCAGCTCGCCCCGCCCCCCGGGACAGGGGGCCTCGAACACCGGGGAGCTGTTTTTT
cdr3_aa: CASSPRPPGQGASNTGELFF

d_call: NA
clone_size: NA
j_call: TRBJ1-4
v_call: TRBV28
cdr3_nt: TGTGCCAGCAGTCTCCTTAATGAAAAACTGTTTTTT
cdr3_aa: CASSLLNEKLFF